The following is a T cell receptor beta chain sequence with its context. Its specificity is unknown. V was pared by 3 bases and J by 8 bases, with 13 bases between. Germline-derived CDR1 and CDR2 are SQVTM and ANQGSEA. The CDR3 covers 12 residues. Treatment-naive patients with stable or active relapsing-remitting disease were the multiple sclerosis controls. The source of the sample is a study of CD8 T cells in Susac syndrome. Broader study findings: As the study acknowledged, the number of individuals in its TCR sequencing and HLA analysis was relatively small.

The RNA input was about 0.5 to 1 ug, and it was reverse transcribed with random hexamers. In TCRdb, the immunoSEQ multiplex PCR reads were re-called with MiXCR into one record per CDR3 protein. Among 150,000 to 250,000 distinct CDR3 sequences, about 95% were seen once, and the ten largest hold about 0.087%. Sequenced: CD4+ T cells from PBMCs. The chain joins TRBV29-1 to TRBJ1-2; no clear D gene. The receptor's source is a human donor with multiple sclerosis. Written as DNA, the CDR3 is TGCAGCGTTGACGGCAGCGTGGGGGGCTACACCTTC. Its protein product is CSVDGSVGGYTF.